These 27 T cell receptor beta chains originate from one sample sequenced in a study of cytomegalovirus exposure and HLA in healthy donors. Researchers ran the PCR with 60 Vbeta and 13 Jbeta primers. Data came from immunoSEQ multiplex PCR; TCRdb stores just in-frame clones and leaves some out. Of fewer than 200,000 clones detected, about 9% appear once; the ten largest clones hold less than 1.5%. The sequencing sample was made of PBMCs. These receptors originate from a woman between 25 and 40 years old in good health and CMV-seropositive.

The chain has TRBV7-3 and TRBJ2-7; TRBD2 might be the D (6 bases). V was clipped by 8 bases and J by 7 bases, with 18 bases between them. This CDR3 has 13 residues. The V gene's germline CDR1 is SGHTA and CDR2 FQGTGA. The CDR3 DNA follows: TGTGCCAGCGGCATTAGCGGTACCGGGGAGCAGTACTTC. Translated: CASGISGTGEQYF. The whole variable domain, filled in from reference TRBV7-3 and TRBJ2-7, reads GAGVSQTPSNKVTEKGKYVELRCDPISGHTALYWYRQSLGQGPEFLIYFQGTGAADDSGLPNDRFFAVRPEGSVSTLKIQRTERGDSAVYLCASGISGTGEQYFGPGTRLTVT.

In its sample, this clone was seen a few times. The CDR3 DNA follows: TGTGCCAGCTCACCAGGGACTGTGAACACCGGGGAGCTGTTTTTT. Its protein is CASSPGTVNTGELFF. The chain is built from TRBV18 and TRBJ2-2, with TRBD2 as a possible D gene (6 bases). Trimming removed 2 bases from V and 1 base from J, with 8 bases in between. The germline V gene has CDR1 KGHSH and CDR2 LQKENI. This CDR3 region has 15 residues.

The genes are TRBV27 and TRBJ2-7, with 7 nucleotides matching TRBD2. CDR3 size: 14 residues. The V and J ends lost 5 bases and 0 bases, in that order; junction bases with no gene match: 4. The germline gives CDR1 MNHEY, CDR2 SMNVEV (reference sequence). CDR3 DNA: TGTGCCAGCAGTCCCCGGGACTACTCCTACGAGCAGTACTTC. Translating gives CASSPRDYSYEQYF.

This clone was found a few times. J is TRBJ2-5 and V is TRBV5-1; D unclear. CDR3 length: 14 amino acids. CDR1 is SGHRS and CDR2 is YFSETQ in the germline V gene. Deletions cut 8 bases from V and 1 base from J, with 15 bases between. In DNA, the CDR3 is TGCGCCAGTTCACGTTTGAGGCCCCAAGAGACCCAGTACTTC. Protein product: CASSRLRPQETQYF.

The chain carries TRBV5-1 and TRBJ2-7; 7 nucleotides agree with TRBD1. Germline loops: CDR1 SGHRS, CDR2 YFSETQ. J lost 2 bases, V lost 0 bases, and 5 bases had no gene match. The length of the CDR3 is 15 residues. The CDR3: CASSLAEQGTYEQYF. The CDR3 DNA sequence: TGCGCCAGCAGCTTGGCCGAACAGGGGACCTACGAGCAGTACTTC. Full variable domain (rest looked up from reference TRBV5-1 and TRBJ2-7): KAGVTQTPRYLIKTRGQQVTLSCSPISGHRSVSWYQQTPGQGLQFLFEYFSETQRNKGNFPGRFSGRQFSNSRSEMNVSTLELGDSALYLCASSLAEQGTYEQYFGPGTRLTVT.

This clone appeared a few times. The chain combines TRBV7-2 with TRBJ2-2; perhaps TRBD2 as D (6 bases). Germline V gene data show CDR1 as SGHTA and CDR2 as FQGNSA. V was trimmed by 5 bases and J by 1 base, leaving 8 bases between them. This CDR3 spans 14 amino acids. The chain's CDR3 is CASSRLVNTGELFF. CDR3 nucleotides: TGTGCCAGCAGCCGACTAGTGAACACCGGGGAGCTGTTTTTT.

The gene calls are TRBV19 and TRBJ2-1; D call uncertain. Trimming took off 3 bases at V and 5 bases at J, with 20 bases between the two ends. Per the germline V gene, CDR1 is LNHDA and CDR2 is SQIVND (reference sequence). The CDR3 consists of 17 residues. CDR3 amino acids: CASSIFPPASIDNEQFF. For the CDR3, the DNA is TGTGCCAGTAGTATCTTTCCTCCTGCCTCGATAGACAATGAGCAGTTCTTC.

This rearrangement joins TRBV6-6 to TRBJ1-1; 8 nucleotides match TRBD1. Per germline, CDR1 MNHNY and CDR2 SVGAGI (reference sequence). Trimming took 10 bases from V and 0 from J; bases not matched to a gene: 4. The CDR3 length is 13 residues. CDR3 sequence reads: CATSTGVNTEAFF. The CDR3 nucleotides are TGTGCCACTTCGACAGGGGTGAACACTGAAGCTTTCTTT.

The CDR3 loop reads CASSLGATSYGYTF. The DNA for the CDR3 is TGTGCCAGCAGCCTTGGAGCGACTAGCTATGGCTACACCTTC. V usage is TRBV7-9 and J usage is TRBJ1-2; D remains ambiguous. Per germline, CDR1 SEHNR and CDR2 FQNEAQ (reference sequence). The V end was cut by 5 bases, the J end by 4 bases, with 14 bases between. This CDR3 spans 14 amino acids.

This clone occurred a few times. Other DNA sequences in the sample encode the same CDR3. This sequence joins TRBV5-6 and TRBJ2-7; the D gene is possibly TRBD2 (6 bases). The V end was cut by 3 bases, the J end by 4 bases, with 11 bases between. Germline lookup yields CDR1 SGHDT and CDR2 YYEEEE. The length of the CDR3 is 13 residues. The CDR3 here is CASSSGTAYEQYF. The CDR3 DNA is TGTGCCAGCAGCTCCGGGACTGCTTACGAGCAGTACTTC.

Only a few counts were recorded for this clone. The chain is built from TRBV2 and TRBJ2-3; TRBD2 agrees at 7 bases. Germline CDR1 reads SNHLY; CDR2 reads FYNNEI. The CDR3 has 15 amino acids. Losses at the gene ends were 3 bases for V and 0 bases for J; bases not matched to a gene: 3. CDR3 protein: CASSDSAGSTDTQYF. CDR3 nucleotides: TGTGCCAGCAGTGACTCAGCGGGAAGCACAGATACGCAGTATTTT. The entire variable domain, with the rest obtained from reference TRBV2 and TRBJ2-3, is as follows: EPEVTQTPSHQVTQMGQEVILRCVPISNHLYFYWYRQILGQKVEFLVSFYNNEISEKSEIFDDQFSVERPDGSNFTLKIRSTKLEDSAMYFCASSDSAGSTDTQYFGPGTRLTVL.

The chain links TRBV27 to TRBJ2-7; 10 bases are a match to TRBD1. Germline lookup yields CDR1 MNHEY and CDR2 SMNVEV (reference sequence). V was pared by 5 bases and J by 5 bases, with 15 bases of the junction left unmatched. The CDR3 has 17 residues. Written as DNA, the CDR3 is TGTGCCAGCAGTGGCGTTCCGGGACAGGGGACCATGCACGAGCAGTACTTC. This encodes CASSGVPGQGTMHEQYF.

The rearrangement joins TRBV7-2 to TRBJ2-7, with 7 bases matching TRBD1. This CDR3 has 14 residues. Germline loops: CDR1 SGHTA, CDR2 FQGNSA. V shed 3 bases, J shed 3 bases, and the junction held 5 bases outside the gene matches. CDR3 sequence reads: CASSFRQGLYEQYF. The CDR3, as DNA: TGTGCCAGCAGCTTTAGACAGGGTCTCTACGAGCAGTACTTC.

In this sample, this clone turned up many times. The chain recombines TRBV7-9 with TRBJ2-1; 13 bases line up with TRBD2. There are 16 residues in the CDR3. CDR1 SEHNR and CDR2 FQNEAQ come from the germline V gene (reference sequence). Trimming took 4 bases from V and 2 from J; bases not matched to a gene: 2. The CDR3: CASSSGTSGTYNEQFF. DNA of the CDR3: TGTGCCAGCAGCTCAGGGACTAGCGGGACCTACAATGAGCAGTTCTTC. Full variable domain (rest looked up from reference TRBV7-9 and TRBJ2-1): DTGVSQNPRHKITKRGQNVTFRCDPISEHNRLYWYRQTLGQGPEFLTYFQNEAQLEKSRLLSDRFSAERPKGSFSTLEIQRTEQGDSAMYLCASSSGTSGTYNEQFFGPGTRLTVL.

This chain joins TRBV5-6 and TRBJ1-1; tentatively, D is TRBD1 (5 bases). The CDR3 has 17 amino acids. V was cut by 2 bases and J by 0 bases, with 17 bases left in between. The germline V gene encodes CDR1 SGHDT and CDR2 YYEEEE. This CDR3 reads CASSFGTYLGMNTEAFF. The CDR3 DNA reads TGTGCCAGCAGCTTCGGGACTTATTTGGGAATGAACACTGAAGCTTTCTTT.

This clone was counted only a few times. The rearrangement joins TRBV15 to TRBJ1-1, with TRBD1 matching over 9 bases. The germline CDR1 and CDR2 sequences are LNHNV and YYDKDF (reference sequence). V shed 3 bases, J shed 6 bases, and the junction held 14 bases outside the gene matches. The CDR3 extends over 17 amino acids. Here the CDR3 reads CATSSVPGTGKRSEAFF. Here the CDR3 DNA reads TGTGCCACCAGCAGTGTACCCGGGACAGGGAAGAGGTCTGAAGCTTTCTTT.

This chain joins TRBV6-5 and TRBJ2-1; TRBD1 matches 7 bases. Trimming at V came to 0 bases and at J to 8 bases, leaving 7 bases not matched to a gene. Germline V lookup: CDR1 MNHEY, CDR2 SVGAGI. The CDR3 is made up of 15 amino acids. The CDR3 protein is CASSYSAQGRDEQFF. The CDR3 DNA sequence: TGTGCCAGCAGTTACTCGGCACAGGGGCGGGATGAGCAGTTCTTC.

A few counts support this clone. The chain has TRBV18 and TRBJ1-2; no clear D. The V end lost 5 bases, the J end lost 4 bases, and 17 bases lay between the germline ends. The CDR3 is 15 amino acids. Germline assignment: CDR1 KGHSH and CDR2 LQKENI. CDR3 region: CASSSGLGRAYGYTF. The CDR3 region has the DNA TGTGCCAGCTCATCCGGACTGGGTCGCGCCTATGGCTACACCTTC.

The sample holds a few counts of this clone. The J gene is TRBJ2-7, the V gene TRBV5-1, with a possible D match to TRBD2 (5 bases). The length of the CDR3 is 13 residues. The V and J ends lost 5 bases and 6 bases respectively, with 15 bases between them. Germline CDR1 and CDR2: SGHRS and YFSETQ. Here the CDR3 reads CASSGTGSGEQYF. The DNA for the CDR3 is TGCGCCAGCAGTGGTACGGGGTCTGGCGAGCAGTACTTC.

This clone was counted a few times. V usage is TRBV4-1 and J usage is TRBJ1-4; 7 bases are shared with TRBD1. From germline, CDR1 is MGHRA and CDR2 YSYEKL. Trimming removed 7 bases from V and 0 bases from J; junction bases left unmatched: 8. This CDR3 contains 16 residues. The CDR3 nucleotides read TGCGCCAGCACCTGGGGCAGGGGGGCAACTAATGAAAAACTGTTTTTT. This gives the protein CASTWGRGATNEKLFF.

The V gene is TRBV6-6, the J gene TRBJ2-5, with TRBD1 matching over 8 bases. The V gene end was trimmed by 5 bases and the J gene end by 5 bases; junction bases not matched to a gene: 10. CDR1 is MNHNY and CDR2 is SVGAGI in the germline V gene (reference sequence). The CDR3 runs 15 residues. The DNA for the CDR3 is TGTGCCAGCAGTGGCCCTTTCAGGGGGCCGGAGACCCAGTACTTC. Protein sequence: CASSGPFRGPETQYF.

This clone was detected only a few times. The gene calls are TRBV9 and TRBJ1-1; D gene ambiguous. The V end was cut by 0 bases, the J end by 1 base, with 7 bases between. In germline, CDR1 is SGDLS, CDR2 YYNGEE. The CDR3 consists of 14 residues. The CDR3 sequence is CASSVVWANTEAFF. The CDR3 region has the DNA TGTGCCAGCAGCGTAGTTTGGGCGAACACTGAAGCTTTCTTT.

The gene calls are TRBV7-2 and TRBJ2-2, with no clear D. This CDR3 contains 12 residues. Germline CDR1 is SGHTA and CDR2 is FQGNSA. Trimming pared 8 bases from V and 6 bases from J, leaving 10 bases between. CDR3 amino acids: CASSFSPGELFF. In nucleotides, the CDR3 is TGTGCCAGCTCCTTCTCCCCCGGGGAGCTGTTTTTT.

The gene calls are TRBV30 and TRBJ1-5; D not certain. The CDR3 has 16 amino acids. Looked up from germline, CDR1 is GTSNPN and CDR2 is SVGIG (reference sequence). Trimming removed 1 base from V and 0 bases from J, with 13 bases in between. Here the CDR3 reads CAWSGGQSYSNQPQHF. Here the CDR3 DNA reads TGTGCCTGGAGTGGCGGTCAGTCCTATAGCAATCAGCCCCAGCATTTT.

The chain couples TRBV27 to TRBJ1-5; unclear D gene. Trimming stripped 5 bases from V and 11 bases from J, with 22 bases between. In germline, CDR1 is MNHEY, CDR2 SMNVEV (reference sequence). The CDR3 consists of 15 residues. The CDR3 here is CASSPKGRDPSAQHF. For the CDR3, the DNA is TGTGCCAGCAGTCCTAAAGGGAGAGACCCATCAGCCCAGCATTTT.

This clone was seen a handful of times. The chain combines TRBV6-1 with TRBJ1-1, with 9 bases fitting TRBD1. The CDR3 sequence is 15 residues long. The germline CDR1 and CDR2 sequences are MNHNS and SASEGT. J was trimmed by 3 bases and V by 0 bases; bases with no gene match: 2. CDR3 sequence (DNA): TGTGCCAGCAGTGAAGCGCGGACAGGGGACACTGAAGCTTTCTTT. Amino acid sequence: CASSEARTGDTEAFF.

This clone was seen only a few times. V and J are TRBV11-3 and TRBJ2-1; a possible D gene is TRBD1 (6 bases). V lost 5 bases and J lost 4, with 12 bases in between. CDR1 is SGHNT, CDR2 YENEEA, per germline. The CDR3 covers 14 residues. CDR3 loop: CASSLTGIYNEQFF. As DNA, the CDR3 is TGTGCCAGCAGCCTTACAGGGATTTACAATGAGCAGTTCTTC.